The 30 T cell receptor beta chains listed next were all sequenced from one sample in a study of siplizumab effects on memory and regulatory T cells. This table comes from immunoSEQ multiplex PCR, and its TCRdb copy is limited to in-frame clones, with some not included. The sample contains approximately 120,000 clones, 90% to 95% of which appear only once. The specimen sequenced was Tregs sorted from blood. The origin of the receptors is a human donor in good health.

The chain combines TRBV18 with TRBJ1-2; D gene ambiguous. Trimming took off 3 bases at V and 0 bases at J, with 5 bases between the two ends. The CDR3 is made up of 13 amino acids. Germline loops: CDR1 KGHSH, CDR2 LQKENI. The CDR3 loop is CASSPTANYGYTF. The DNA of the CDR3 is TGTGCCAGCTCACCTACGGCTAACTATGGCTACACCTTC.

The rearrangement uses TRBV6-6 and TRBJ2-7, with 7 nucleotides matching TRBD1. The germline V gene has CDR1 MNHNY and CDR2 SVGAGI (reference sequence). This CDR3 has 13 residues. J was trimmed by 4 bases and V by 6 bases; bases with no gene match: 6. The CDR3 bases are TGTGCCAGCAGCCCAGGGGGAAGGTACGAGCAGTACTTC. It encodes CASSPGGRYEQYF.

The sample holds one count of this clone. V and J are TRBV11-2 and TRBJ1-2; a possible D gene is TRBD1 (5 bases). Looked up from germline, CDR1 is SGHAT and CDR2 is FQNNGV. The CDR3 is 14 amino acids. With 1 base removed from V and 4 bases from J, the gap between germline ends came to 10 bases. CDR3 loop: CASSLGTGPYGYTF. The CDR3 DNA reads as TGTGCCAGCAGCTTAGGAACGGGACCCTATGGCTACACCTTC.

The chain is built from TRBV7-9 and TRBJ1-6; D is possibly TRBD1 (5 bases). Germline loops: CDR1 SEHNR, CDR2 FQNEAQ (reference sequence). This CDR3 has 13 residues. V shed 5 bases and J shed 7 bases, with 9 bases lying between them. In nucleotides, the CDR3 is TGTGCCAGCAGCCAGGGCGCCAATTCACCCCTCCACTTT. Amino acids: CASSQGANSPLHF.

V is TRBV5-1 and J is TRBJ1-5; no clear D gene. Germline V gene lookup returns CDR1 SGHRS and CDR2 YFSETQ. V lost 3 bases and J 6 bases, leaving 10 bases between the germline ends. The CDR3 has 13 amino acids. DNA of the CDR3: TGCGCCAGCAGCTCCCACCCGGGTCAGCCCCAGCATTTT. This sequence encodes CASSSHPGQPQHF.

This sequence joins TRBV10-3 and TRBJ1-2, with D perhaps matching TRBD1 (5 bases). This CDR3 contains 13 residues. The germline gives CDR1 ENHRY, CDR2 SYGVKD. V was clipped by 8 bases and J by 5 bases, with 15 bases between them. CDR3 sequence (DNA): TGTGCCATCTGGGGTGGGGGAAATTATGGCTACACCTTC. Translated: CAIWGGGNYGYTF.

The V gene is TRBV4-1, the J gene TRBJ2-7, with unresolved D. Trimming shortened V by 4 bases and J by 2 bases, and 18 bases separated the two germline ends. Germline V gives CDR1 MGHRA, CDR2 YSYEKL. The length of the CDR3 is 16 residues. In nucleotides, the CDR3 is TGCGCCAGCAGCCCAGACACCTCCCCGGCGGCCTACGAGCAGTACTTC. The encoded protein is CASSPDTSPAAYEQYF.

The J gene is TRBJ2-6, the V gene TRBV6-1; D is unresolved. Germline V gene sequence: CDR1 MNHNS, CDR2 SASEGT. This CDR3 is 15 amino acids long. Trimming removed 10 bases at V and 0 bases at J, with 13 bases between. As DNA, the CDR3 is TGTGCCACGACCTCCCACACCTCTGGGGCCAACGTCCTGACTTTC. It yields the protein CATTSHTSGANVLTF.

DNA for the CDR3: TGTGCCAGCTCACCATCTAGCTGGGACATCGAGCAGTACTTC. It specifies CASSPSSWDIEQYF. The gene calls are TRBV18 and TRBJ2-7; a possible D gene is TRBD1 (6 bases). The CDR3 extends over 14 amino acids. The germline gives CDR1 KGHSH, CDR2 LQKENI. Trimming removed 2 bases at V and 6 bases at J, with 14 bases between.

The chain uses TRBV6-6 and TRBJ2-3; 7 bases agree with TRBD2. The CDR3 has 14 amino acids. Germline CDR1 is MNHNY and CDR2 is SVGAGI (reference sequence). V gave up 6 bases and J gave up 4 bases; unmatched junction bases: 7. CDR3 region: CASSSAGRADTQYF. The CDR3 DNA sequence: TGTGCCAGCAGCTCAGCGGGAAGGGCAGATACGCAGTATTTT.

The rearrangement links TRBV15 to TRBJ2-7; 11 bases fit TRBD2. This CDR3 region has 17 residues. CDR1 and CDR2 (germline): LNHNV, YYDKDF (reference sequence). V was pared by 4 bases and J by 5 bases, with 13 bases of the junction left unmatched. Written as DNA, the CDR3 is TGTGCCACCAGCACTGGGCAACTAGCGGGAGCTCTGAACGAGCAGTACTTC. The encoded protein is CATSTGQLAGALNEQYF.

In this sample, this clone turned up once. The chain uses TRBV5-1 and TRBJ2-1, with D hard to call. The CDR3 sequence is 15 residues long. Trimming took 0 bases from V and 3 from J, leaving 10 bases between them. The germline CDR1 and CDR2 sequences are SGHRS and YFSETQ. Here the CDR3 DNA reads TGCGCCAGCAGCTTGGACGGAGCCGACTACAATGAGCAGTTCTTC. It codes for CASSLDGADYNEQFF.

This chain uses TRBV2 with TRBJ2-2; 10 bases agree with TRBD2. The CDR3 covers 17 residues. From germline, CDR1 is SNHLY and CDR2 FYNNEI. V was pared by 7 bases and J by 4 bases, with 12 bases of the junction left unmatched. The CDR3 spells CASIHGAGGPGTGELFF. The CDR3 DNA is TGTGCCAGCATACATGGAGCGGGAGGGCCGGGCACCGGGGAGCTGTTTTTT.

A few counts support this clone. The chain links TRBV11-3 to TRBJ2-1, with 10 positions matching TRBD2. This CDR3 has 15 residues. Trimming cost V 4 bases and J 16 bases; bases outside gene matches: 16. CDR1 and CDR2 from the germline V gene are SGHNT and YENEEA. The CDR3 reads CASSSRGSGGNSVFF. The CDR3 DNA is TGTGCCAGCAGCTCCCGCGGTAGCGGGGGGAACTCGGTATTCTTC.

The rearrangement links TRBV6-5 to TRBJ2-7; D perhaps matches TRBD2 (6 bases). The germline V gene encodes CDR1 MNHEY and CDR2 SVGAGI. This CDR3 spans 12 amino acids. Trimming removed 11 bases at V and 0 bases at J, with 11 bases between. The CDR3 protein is CASGRDSYEQYF. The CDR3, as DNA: TGTGCCTCAGGGCGGGACTCCTACGAGCAGTACTTC.

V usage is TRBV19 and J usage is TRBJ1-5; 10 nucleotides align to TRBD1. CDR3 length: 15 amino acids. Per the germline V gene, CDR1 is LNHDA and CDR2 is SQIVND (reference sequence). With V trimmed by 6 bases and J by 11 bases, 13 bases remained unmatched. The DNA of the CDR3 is TGTGCCAGTAGACCTAGACAGGGGGCTCGCGAGTCCCAGCATTTT. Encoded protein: CASRPRQGARESQHF.

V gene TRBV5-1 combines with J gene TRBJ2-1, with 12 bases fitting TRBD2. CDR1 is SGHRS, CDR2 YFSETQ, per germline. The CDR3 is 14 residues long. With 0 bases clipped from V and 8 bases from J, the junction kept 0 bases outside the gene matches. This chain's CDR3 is CASSLGLAGDEQFF. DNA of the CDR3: TGCGCCAGCAGCTTGGGACTAGCGGGGGATGAGCAGTTCTTC.

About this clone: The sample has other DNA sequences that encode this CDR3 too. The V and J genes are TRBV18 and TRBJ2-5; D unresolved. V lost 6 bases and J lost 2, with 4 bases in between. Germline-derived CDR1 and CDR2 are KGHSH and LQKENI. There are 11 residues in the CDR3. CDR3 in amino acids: CASSPQETQYF. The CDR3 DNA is TGTGCCAGCTCCCCTCAAGAGACCCAGTACTTC.

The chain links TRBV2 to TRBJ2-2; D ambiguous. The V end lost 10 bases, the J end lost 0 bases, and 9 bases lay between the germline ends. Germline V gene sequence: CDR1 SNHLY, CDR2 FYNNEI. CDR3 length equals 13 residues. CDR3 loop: CATHRTNTGELFF. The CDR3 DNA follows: TGTGCCACTCACAGAACGAACACCGGGGAGCTGTTTTTT.

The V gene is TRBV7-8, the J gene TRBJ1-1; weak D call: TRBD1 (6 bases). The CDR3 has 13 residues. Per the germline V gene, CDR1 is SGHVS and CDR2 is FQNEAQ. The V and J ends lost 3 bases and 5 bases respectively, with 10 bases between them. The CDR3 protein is CASSFNQGTEAFF. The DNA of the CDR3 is TGTGCCAGCAGCTTCAACCAGGGGACTGAAGCTTTCTTT. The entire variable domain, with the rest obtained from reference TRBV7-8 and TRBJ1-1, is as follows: GAGVSQSPRYKVAKRGQDVALRCDPISGHVSLFWYQQALGQGPEFLTYFQNEAQLDKSGLPSDRFFAERPEGSVSTLKIQRTQQEDSAVYLCASSFNQGTEAFFGQGTRLTVV.

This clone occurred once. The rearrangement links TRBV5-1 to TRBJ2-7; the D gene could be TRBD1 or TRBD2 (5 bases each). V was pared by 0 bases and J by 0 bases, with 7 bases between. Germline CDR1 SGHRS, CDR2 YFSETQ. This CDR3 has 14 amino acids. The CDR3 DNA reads TGCGCCAGCAGCTTGGGGGGGTACTCCTACGAGCAGTACTTC. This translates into CASSLGGYSYEQYF.

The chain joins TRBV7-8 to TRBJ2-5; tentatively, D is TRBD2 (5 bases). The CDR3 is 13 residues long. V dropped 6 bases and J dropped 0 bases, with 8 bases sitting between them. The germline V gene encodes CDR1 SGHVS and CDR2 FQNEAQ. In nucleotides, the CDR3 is TGTGCCAGCAGTTATAGCGACCAAGAGACCCAGTACTTC. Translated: CASSYSDQETQYF.

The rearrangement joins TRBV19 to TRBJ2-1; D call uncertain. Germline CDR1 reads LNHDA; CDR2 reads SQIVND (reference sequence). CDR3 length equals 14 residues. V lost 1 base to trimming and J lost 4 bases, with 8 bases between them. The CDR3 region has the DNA TGTGCCAGTAGTATAGTAGGACCTTACAATGAGCAGTTCTTC. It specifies CASSIVGPYNEQFF.

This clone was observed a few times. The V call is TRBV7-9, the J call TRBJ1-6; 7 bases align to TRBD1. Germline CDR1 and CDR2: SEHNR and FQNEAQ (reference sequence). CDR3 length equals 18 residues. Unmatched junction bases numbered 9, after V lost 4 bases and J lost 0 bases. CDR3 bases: TGTGCCAGCAGCTCAGAGGGTCGACAGGGCTCCTATAATTCACCCCTCCACTTT. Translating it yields CASSSEGRQGSYNSPLHF.

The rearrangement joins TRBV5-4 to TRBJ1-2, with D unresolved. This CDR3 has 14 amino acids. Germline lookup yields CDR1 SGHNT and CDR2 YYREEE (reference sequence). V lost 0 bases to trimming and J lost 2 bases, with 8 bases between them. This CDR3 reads CASSLGATNYGYTF. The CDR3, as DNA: TGTGCCAGCAGCTTGGGGGCCACCAACTATGGCTACACCTTC.

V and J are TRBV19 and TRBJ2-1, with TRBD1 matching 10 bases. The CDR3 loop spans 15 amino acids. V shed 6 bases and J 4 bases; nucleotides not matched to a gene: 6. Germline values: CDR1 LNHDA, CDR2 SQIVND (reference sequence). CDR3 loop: CASRSGQGRYNEQFF. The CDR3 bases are TGTGCCAGTAGATCGGGACAGGGGAGGTACAATGAGCAGTTCTTC.

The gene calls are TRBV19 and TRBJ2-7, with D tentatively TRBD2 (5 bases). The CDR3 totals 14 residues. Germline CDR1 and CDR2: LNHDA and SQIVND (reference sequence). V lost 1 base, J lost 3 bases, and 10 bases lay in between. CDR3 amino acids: CASSIVGRGYEQYF. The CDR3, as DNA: TGTGCCAGTAGTATAGTGGGGAGAGGCTACGAGCAGTACTTC.

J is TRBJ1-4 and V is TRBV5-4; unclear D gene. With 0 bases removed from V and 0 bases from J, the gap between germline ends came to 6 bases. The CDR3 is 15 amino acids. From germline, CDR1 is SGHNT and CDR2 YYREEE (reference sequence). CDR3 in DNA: TGTGCCAGCAGCTTGGGTACAGCAACTAATGAAAAACTGTTTTTT. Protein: CASSLGTATNEKLFF.

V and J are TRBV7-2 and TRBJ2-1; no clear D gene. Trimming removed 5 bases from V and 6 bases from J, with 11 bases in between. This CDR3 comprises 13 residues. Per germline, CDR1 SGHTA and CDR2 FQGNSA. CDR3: CASSAPGRNEQFF. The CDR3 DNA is TGTGCCAGCAGCGCCCCTGGACGCAATGAGCAGTTCTTC.

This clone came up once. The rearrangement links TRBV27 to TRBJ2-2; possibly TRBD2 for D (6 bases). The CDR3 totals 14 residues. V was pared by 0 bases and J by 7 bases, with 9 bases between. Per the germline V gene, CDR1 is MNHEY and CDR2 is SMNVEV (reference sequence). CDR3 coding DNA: TGTGCCAGCAGTTTATCGGGACTTAGCGGGGAGCTGTTTTTT. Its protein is CASSLSGLSGELFF.